This TCR beta chain was identified in a study of regulatory T cells in long-lasting Graves disease. Study observations and caveats: Shared public clonotypes totalled 2,741 in persistent patients, compared with around 930 in new patients.

To make TCR beta libraries, researchers used iRepertoire HTBI primers and Arm-PCR of CDR3 regions. A single record per CDR3 protein comes from TCRdb applying MiXCR to the multiplex PCR reads. Of about 400,000 distinct CDR3 sequences listed, around 21% were seen once; the top ten hold less than 25%. A word on this clonotype: Its antigen is unidentified.

The time point denotes: persistent/refractory GD, antithyroid drugs over 5 years with positive TRAb. Construction of the TCR library relied on RNA isolated from PBMCs. The patients were enrolled through endocrinology in Xi'an, China. With EDTA tubes as the receptacles, 7 to 9 milliliters of peripheral blood were drawn. V lost 6 bases and J lost 9; bases outside the gene matches: 14. Germline CDR1 reads SEHNR; CDR2 reads FQNEAQ (reference sequence). The length of the CDR3 is 14 residues. The V call is TRBV7-9, the J call TRBJ2-7; 7 nucleotides agree with TRBD2. This specimen consisted of peripheral blood mononuclear cells (PBMCs), obtained when the disease was refractory, from a patient treated with antithyroid drugs. The origin of this receptor is a female donor with Graves disease. The CDR3 is CASSYASGRARQYF. The CDR3 DNA reads TGTGCCAGCAGTTATGCTAGCGGTCGAGCTCGGCAGTACTTC.